The 8 T cell receptor beta chains reported below all come from one sample, sequenced in a study of long-term antiretroviral therapy in people with HIV. Survey-level resolution applied to immunoSEQ assay v3.0. This table comes from immunoSEQ multiplex PCR, and its TCRdb copy is limited to in-frame clones, with some not included. The sample has about 30,000 clones, more than 85% seen once; the top ten hold over 5%. Source: unsorted PBMCs, taken almost 6.7 years after starting antiretroviral therapy. The receptors derive from a woman in her forties with HIV.

This chain uses TRBV9 with TRBJ2-1; no firm D call. From germline, CDR1 is SGDLS and CDR2 YYNGEE. CDR3 length equals 15 residues. V lost 3 bases to trimming and J lost 6 bases, with 16 bases between them. CDR3 nucleotide sequence: TGTGCCAGCAGCGAAAGCAGCAAAATAACCAATGAGCAGTTCTTC. This translates into CASSESSKITNEQFF.

CDR3 sequence reads: CASSSNNEQFF. In DNA form, the CDR3 reads TGTGCCAGCAGCTCTAACAATGAGCAGTTCTTC. This rearrangement joins TRBV11-2 to TRBJ2-1; D is uncertain. Between the trimmed V and J ends, which lost 4 bases and 5 bases, there was a span of 3 bases. The CDR3 runs 11 residues. Germline CDR1 SGHAT, CDR2 FQNNGV.

V gene TRBV30 combines with J gene TRBJ1-2; D is unresolved. The germline gives CDR1 GTSNPN, CDR2 SVGIG (reference sequence). V lost 0 bases, J lost 5 bases, and 7 bases lay in between. CDR3 length: 12 residues. For the CDR3, the DNA is TGTGCCTGGAGTGTAAATCAGTATGGCTACACCTTC. This translates into CAWSVNQYGYTF.

The chain joins TRBV30 to TRBJ1-2, with D unclear. CDR3 length: 16 amino acids. CDR1 GTSNPN and CDR2 SVGIG come from the germline V gene (reference sequence). V shed 4 bases and J shed 2 bases, with 20 bases lying between them. This CDR3 reads CAWIQVPSRYNYGYTF. CDR3 nucleotide sequence: TGTGCCTGGATCCAGGTTCCTTCCCGCTACAACTATGGCTACACCTTC.

The chain carries TRBV18 and TRBJ1-1; TRBD1 matches at 7 bases. The CDR3 has 15 amino acids. Germline V lookup: CDR1 KGHSH, CDR2 LQKENI. V lost 5 bases and J lost 1; bases outside the gene matches: 7. As DNA, the CDR3 is TGTGCCAGCTCAGCTAGACAGGGACCGAACACTGAAGCTTTCTTT. Translating it yields CASSARQGPNTEAFF.

This rearrangement joins TRBV5-6 to TRBJ2-2; 8 nucleotides agree with TRBD1. Germline V gene data show CDR1 as SGHDT and CDR2 as YYEEEE. The V segment lost 2 bases and the J segment 5 bases; nucleotides outside the gene matches: 5. This CDR3 contains 15 residues. The CDR3, as DNA: TGTGCCAGCAGCTTTCGCAGGGGGCGGACCGGGGAGCTGTTTTTT. Amino acids: CASSFRRGRTGELFF.

The J gene is TRBJ2-7, the V gene TRBV4-1; 7 nucleotides match TRBD2. Germline CDR1 reads MGHRA; CDR2 reads YSYEKL. The CDR3 has 16 residues. V shed 0 bases and J 4 bases; nucleotides not matched to a gene: 9. DNA for the CDR3: TGCGCCAGCAGCCAAGATAGCGGGCAGGGACGTTACGAGCAGTACTTC. This codes for CASSQDSGQGRYEQYF.

This rearrangement joins TRBV7-2 to TRBJ2-3; D not resolved. From germline, CDR1 is SGHTA and CDR2 FQGNSA. The V end lost 0 bases, the J end lost 6 bases, and 1 base lay between the germline ends. This CDR3 has 11 amino acids. Here the CDR3 reads CASSLADTQYF. For the CDR3, the DNA is TGTGCCAGCAGCTTAGCGGATACGCAGTATTTT.